This T cell receptor (beta chain) was found in a study of graft-versus-host responses after intestinal transplantation. Study overall: Grafts were multivisceral, liver-intestinal, or isolated intestinal. Following induction with anti-thymocyte globulin, all recipients were given tacrolimus and steroids for about three years.

Study observations and caveats: Patients with graft-donor T cell macrochimerism had high graft-versus-host to host-versus-graft clonal ratios in allografts. Some GvH clones appeared in ileal mucosa or blood before recipient bone marrow.

Regarding this clone: What it binds is not known.

This table comes from immunoSEQ multiplex PCR, and its TCRdb copy is limited to in-frame clones, with some not included. The table records tens of thousands of clones, roughly 89% of them present only once. The CDR3 runs 14 residues. V was pared by 1 base and J by 11 bases, with 17 bases between. CDR1 and CDR2 from the germline V gene are PRHDT and FYEKMQ (reference sequence). This chain connects TRBV13 to TRBJ2-5; maybe TRBD2 (6 bases). Sequencing used PBMCs, obtained about 330 days after intestinal transplant. The receptor's source is a human patient who received an intestinal transplant, so some T cells may come from the graft donor. Written as DNA, the CDR3 is TGTGCCAGCAGCTTAGACGGACCCCGGAGGGAGCAGTACTTC. Its protein product is CASSLDGPRREQYF.